The rows below give T cell receptor beta chains drawn from one sample of a study of blood T cell repertoires in COVID-19. Method: immunoSEQ multiplex PCR; TCRdb's copy keeps in-frame clones and lacks some. This sample carries a few hundred thousand clones, around 92% of them seen once, and the ten largest clones take over 1%. The specimen sequenced was peripheral blood. The origin of the receptors is a man aged 35 to 55 with acute or convalescent COVID-19. Both conserved end residues are part of each CDR3.

V gene	J gene	CDR3 protein
TRBV11-3	TRBJ2-7	CASSLESGEQYF
TRBV30	TRBJ1-2	CAWDGHYGYTF
TRBV5-6	TRBJ1-1	CASSLVRFNTEAFF
TRBV6-1	TRBJ2-2	CASSDRGRRTGELFF
TRBV27	TRBJ1-3	CASSDTGALGNTIYF
TRBV4-2	TRBJ1-6	CASSQDVGLPHSPLHF
TRBV6-6	TRBJ2-3	CASSYYTSGGADTQYF
TRBV5-4	TRBJ1-2	CASSGPEQANYGYTF
TRBV5-1	TRBJ2-1	CASSPILSPNNEQFF
TRBV11-2	TRBJ2-2	CASSRFGAGELFF
TRBV9	TRBJ2-1	CASSGGLALMVDEQFF
TRBV30	TRBJ1-5	CAWSGGQMNNQPQHF
TRBV4-3	TRBJ2-7	CASSQDRTDKEQYF
TRBV2	TRBJ1-1	CASSEERRITEAFF
TRBV7-8	TRBJ1-5	CASSQQGKGNQPQHF
TRBV18	TRBJ2-6	CASSPGDRFPSGANVLTF
TRBV6-5	TRBJ1-3	CASRKAGVRGNTIYF
TRBV28	TRBJ1-2	CASRWGSDGYTF
TRBV28	TRBJ2-7	CASTQLAARSYEQYF
TRBV11-1	TRBJ2-1	CASSENRANEQFF
TRBV2	TRBJ2-1	CASRNRGRGYNEQFF
TRBV28	TRBJ2-3	CASWGSGAPDTQYF
TRBV4-1	TRBJ1-5	CASSQSGTGWNQPQHF
TRBV27	TRBJ2-7	CASSFGRDYEQYF
TRBV4-2	TRBJ2-3	CASSPSTSGGDTQYF
TRBV7-8	TRBJ2-1	CASSSNLLTVISYNEQFF
TRBV12-3/TRBV12-4	TRBJ2-2	CASKYWGAGELFF
TRBV2	TRBJ2-3	CASMGGSQDTQYF
TRBV25-1	TRBJ1-1	CASSGSRGNTEAFF
TRBV27	TRBJ2-7	CASSLWGGPSYEQYF
TRBV2	TRBJ2-3	CASRRFGQGPSTDTQYF